This TCR beta chain was captured in a study of T cell changes during pregnancy in multiple sclerosis. The CDR3 is made up of 14 amino acids. The J segment lost 5 bases and the V segment lost 5 bases, leaving 5 bases of the junction unmatched. CDR1 and CDR2 from the germline V gene are SGHTA and FQGTGA. Here immunoSEQ multiplex PCR was the method, and the copy in TCRdb shows in-frame clones only, minus some. The sample lists 75,000 to 100,000 clones, 91% seen once, with about 1.6% in the top ten. The chain carries TRBV7-3 and TRBJ2-3; 9 bases are shared with TRBD2. The material was peripheral blood, obtained after pregnancy. The receptor's source is a female donor in good health, enrolled as a control in a pregnancy study. CDR3 bases: TGTGCCAGCAGCGGCGGGGGGGCCGTAGATACGCAGTATTTT. Translated: CASSGGGAVDTQYF.